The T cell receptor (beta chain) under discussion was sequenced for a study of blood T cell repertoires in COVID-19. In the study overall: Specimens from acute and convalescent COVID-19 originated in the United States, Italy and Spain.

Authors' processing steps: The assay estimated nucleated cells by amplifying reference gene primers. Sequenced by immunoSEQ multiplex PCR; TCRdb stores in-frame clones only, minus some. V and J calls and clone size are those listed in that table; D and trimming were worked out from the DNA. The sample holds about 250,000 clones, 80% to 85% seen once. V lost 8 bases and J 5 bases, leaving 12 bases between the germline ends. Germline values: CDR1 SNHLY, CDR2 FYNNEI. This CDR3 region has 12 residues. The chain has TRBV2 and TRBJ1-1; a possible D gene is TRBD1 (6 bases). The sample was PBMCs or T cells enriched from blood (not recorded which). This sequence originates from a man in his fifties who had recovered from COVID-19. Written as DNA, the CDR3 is TGTGCCAGCCCACGGGGGGCAACTGAAGCTTTCTTT. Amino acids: CASPRGATEAFF.